These 20 T cell receptor beta chains share one sample of origin, sequenced in a study of blood T cell repertoires in COVID-19. Only in-frame clones appear in the TCRdb table, and some are missing; sequencing was by immunoSEQ multiplex PCR. The profile shows some 250,000 clones, approximately 85% of them singletons. The sequenced sample consisted of peripheral blood. Every receptor here comes from a woman aged 30 to 39 with acute or convalescent COVID-19.

The chain carries TRBV6-2 or TRBV6-3 and TRBJ1-5; the D gene is possibly TRBD1 (6 bases). The CDR3 consists of 15 residues. V lost 5 bases and J lost 5, with 16 bases in between. Germline CDR1 and CDR2: MNHEY and SVGEGT. CDR3 in DNA: TGTGCCAGCAGTGGAATGGGGGCGAGGTATCAGCCCCAGCATTTT. Protein product: CASSGMGARYQPQHF.

J is TRBJ2-3 and V is TRBV24-1; D not resolved. The V gene lost 12 bases and the J gene lost 3 bases, with 15 bases spanning the gap. This CDR3 has 13 residues. The germline V gene encodes CDR1 KGHDR and CDR2 SFDVKD. Here the CDR3 DNA reads TGTGCCCCTGGGCCTATCCTAACAGATACGCAGTATTTT. Residues: CAPGPILTDTQYF.

V usage is TRBV30 and J usage is TRBJ2-1; 9 nucleotides agree with TRBD2. V was clipped by 3 bases and J by 3 bases; unmatched bases: 15. Per the germline V gene, CDR1 is GTSNPN and CDR2 is SVGIG (reference sequence). CDR3 length: 18 residues. The CDR3 is CAWSHGAGGRAGYNEQFF. CDR3 DNA sequence: TGTGCCTGGAGCCACGGCGCCGGCGGGAGGGCAGGCTACAATGAGCAGTTCTTC.

V is TRBV7-2 and J is TRBJ2-7; no firm D call. This CDR3 has 12 residues. Trimming pared 1 base from V and 1 base from J, leaving 2 bases between. Germline V gene data show CDR1 as SGHTA and CDR2 as FQGNSA. The CDR3 nucleotides are TGTGCCAGCAGCTTAGTATCCTACGAGCAGTACTTC. Amino acid sequence: CASSLVSYEQYF.

The chain links TRBV4-1 to TRBJ1-2, with TRBD1 identical over 8 bases. The CDR3 has 16 residues. CDR1 is MGHRA, CDR2 YSYEKL, per germline. Germline trimming cut 0 bases from V and 0 bases from J; bases unmatched to any gene: 3. The CDR3 reads CASSQEPGQANYGYTF. The CDR3 DNA follows: TGCGCCAGCAGCCAAGAACCGGGACAGGCTAACTATGGCTACACCTTC.

This rearrangement joins TRBV5-5 to TRBJ2-2, with 7 bases aligning to TRBD2. The germline V gene encodes CDR1 SGHKS and CDR2 YYEKEE (reference sequence). V shed 3 bases, J shed 4 bases, and the junction held 6 bases outside the gene matches. The CDR3 sequence is 15 residues long. CDR3: CASSWEGGGTGELFF. The CDR3 region has the DNA TGTGCCAGCAGCTGGGAGGGAGGCGGCACCGGGGAGCTGTTTTTT.

This clone occurred a few times. J is TRBJ1-6 and V is TRBV4-3; 7 bases are shared with TRBD1. The V segment lost 4 bases and the J segment 2 bases; nucleotides outside the gene matches: 2. Germline V gene lookup returns CDR1 LGHNA and CDR2 YSLEER. This CDR3 has 15 amino acids. For the CDR3, the DNA is TGCGCCAGCAGCCCGCAGGGGGCCTATAATTCACCCCTCCACTTT. Protein sequence: CASSPQGAYNSPLHF.

The chain employs TRBV7-2 and TRBJ1-5, with 9 bases aligning to TRBD1. CDR3 length equals 15 residues. CDR1 SGHTA and CDR2 FQGNSA come from the germline V gene. With 5 bases clipped from V and 4 bases from J, the junction kept 6 bases outside the gene matches. CDR3 nucleotide sequence: TGTGCCAGCAGCCCTACGACAGGGGGGAATCAGCCCCAGCATTTT. It encodes CASSPTTGGNQPQHF.

The rearrangement links TRBV6-1 to TRBJ2-1, with TRBD1 as a possible D gene (6 bases). V was pared by 3 bases and J by 9 bases, with 12 bases between. Germline CDR1 and CDR2: MNHNS and SASEGT. The CDR3 sequence is 13 residues long. The CDR3 protein is CASSDRGGIEQFF. DNA for the CDR3: TGTGCCAGCAGTGACAGGGGTGGGATTGAGCAGTTCTTC.

The chain recombines TRBV5-1 with TRBJ2-1, with TRBD2 matching over 12 bases. The CDR3 covers 20 residues. CDR1 is SGHRS, CDR2 YFSETQ, per germline. With V trimmed by 4 bases and J by 0 bases, 14 bases remained unmatched. Here the CDR3 reads CASSRRLAGDPNRSYNEQFF. The CDR3 DNA follows: TGCGCCAGCAGCCGACGACTAGCGGGAGACCCTAATCGCTCCTACAATGAGCAGTTCTTC.

This sequence joins TRBV7-9 and TRBJ1-2, with D hard to call. CDR3 size: 13 residues. The V and J ends lost 1 base and 0 bases respectively, with 3 bases between them. CDR1 is SEHNR and CDR2 is FQNEAQ in the germline V gene (reference sequence). CDR3 sequence reads: CASSLEPNYGYTF. The CDR3 DNA reads TGTGCCAGCAGCTTAGAGCCTAACTATGGCTACACCTTC.

The rearrangement uses TRBV9 and TRBJ1-4; 9 bases are shared with TRBD1. The V gene's germline CDR1 is SGDLS and CDR2 YYNGEE. CDR3 length: 15 amino acids. The V gene end was trimmed by 3 bases and the J gene end by 8 bases; junction bases not matched to a gene: 8. CDR3 sequence reads: CASSARTGVNEKLFF. In DNA form, the CDR3 reads TGTGCCAGCAGCGCCCGGACAGGGGTAAACGAAAAACTGTTTTTT. The whole variable domain, remainder taken from reference TRBV9 and TRBJ1-4, is DSGVTQTPKHLITATGQRVTLRCSPRSGDLSVYWYQQSLDQGLQFLIQYYNGEERAKGNILERFSAQQFPDLHSELNLSSLELGDSALYFCASSARTGVNEKLFFGSGTQLSVL.

The rearrangement uses TRBV19 and TRBJ1-2; D remains ambiguous. The CDR3 has 15 residues. V gave up 0 bases and J gave up 4 bases, with 12 bases separating them. CDR1 and CDR2 (germline): LNHDA, SQIVND (reference sequence). The DNA for the CDR3 is TGTGCCAGTAGTATAGACTTCGGGAGTGCCTATGGCTACACCTTC. Its protein product is CASSIDFGSAYGYTF. The variable domain in full, with the rest retrieved from reference TRBV19 and TRBJ1-2, is DGGITQSPKYLFRKEGQNVTLSCEQNLNHDAMYWYRQDPGQGLRLIYYSQIVNDFQKGDIAEGYSVSREKKESFPLTVTSAQKNPTAFYLCASSIDFGSAYGYTFGSGTRLTVV.

The rearrangement uses TRBV9 and TRBJ2-1; the D gene is possibly TRBD2 (6 bases). CDR3 length equals 15 residues. Germline V gene lookup returns CDR1 SGDLS and CDR2 YYNGEE. The V gene lost 0 bases and the J gene lost 3 bases, with 10 bases spanning the gap. This CDR3 reads CASSVDAGNYNEQFF. CDR3 DNA: TGTGCCAGCAGCGTAGACGCGGGAAACTACAATGAGCAGTTCTTC. Using reference TRBV9 and TRBJ2-1 for the parts outside the CDR3, the full variable domain is DSGVTQTPKHLITATGQRVTLRCSPRSGDLSVYWYQQSLDQGLQFLIQYYNGEERAKGNILERFSAQQFPDLHSELNLSSLELGDSALYFCASSVDAGNYNEQFFGPGTRLTVL.

The chain combines TRBV18 with TRBJ2-5; 12 positions agree with TRBD2. There are 15 residues in the CDR3. CDR1 and CDR2 (germline): KGHSH, LQKENI. The V segment lost 1 base and the J segment 6 bases; nucleotides outside the gene matches: 3. The CDR3 region is CASSPRLAGVKTQYF. CDR3 coding DNA: TGTGCCAGCTCACCACGACTAGCGGGAGTGAAGACCCAGTACTTC.

The chain's CDR3 is CAIRGVWTGSDNEQFF. CDR3 DNA sequence: TGTGCCATCAGGGGAGTTTGGACAGGGAGCGACAATGAGCAGTTCTTC. The chain links TRBV10-3 to TRBJ2-1; the match to TRBD1 covers 8 bases. CDR1 and CDR2 from the germline V gene are ENHRY and SYGVKD. The CDR3 covers 16 residues. The V gene end was trimmed by 6 bases and the J gene end by 5 bases; junction bases not matched to a gene: 12.

The chain employs TRBV7-9 and TRBJ2-7; D possibly corresponds to TRBD1 (6 bases). Germline-derived CDR1 and CDR2 are SEHNR and FQNEAQ (reference sequence). This CDR3 contains 15 residues. Between the trimmed V and J ends, which lost 5 bases and 3 bases, there was a span of 17 bases. This CDR3 is CASSSRTQGIYEQYF. The DNA for the CDR3 is TGTGCCAGCAGCAGTAGAACACAGGGTATCTACGAGCAGTACTTC.

This chain links TRBV11-2 with TRBJ2-5, with 11 positions matching TRBD1. The CDR3 totals 18 residues. Germline lookup yields CDR1 SGHAT and CDR2 FQNNGV. J was trimmed by 5 bases and V by 4 bases; bases with no gene match: 15. DNA for the CDR3: TGTGCCAGCAGCTCTAGGACAGGGGGCGTCATTTGGCAGGAGACCCAGTACTTC. It is translated as CASSSRTGGVIWQETQYF.

This chain uses TRBV6-5 with TRBJ1-2; D remains unclear. The V end was cut by 10 bases, the J end by 8 bases, with 14 bases between. The CDR3 runs to 11 residues. Germline CDR1 and CDR2: MNHEY and SVGAGI. The CDR3 region has the DNA TGTGCCACCCAGAGGGAGTGGGGCTACACCTTC. Amino acid sequence: CATQREWGYTF.

The V gene is TRBV7-2, the J gene TRBJ2-7; 14 bases match TRBD2. Per germline, CDR1 SGHTA and CDR2 FQGNSA. CDR3 length: 16 residues. The J segment lost 3 bases and the V segment lost 7 bases, leaving 8 bases of the junction unmatched. The CDR3 nucleotides read TGTGCCAGCAACCCGCGGGGACTAGCGGGGGTCTACGAGCAGTACTTC. Its translation is CASNPRGLAGVYEQYF.